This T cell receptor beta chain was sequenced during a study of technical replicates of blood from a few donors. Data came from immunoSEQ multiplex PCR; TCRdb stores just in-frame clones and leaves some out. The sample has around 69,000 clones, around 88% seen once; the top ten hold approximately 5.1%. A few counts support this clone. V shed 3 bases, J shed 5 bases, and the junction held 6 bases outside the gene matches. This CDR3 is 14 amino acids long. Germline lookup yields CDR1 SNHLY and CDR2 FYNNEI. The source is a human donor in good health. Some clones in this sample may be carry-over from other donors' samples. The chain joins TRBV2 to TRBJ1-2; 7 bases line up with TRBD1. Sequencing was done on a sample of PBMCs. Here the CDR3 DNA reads TGTGCCAGCAGTGACAGGAACAGGGGATATGGCTACACCTTC. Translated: CASSDRNRGYGYTF.